The 18 T cell receptor beta chains below all came from one sample that was sequenced in a study of beta chain features in type 1 diabetes. The sequenced template was cDNA made from the entire isolated RNA. Sequencing used immunoSEQ multiplex PCR; TCRdb keeps in-frame clones, though not all of them. The top ten clones hold 0.017% of a sample with hundreds of thousands of clones, roughly 12% of them seen once. Material for sequencing was naive CD4+ T cells from blood. These receptors all come from a man between 18 and 29 years old in good health.

This chain uses TRBV30 with TRBJ2-1; no clear D gene. V was clipped by 3 bases and J by 2 bases, with 8 bases between them. This CDR3 has 13 amino acids. Germline CDR1 is GTSNPN and CDR2 is SVGIG (reference sequence). CDR3 nucleotides: TGTGCCTGGAGGTTGAACACCTACAATGAGCAGTTCTTC. This gives the protein CAWRLNTYNEQFF.

The genes are TRBV9 and TRBJ1-2; D not certain. The CDR3 is 16 residues long. CDR1 is SGDLS and CDR2 is YYNGEE in the germline V gene. The V end was cut by 6 bases, the J end by 5 bases, with 23 bases between. The CDR3 reads CASTPSAARALYGYTF. The CDR3 DNA is TGTGCCAGCACTCCTTCGGCAGCGAGGGCCTTATATGGCTACACCTTC.

This clone was counted only a few times. This chain connects TRBV7-9 to TRBJ1-6, with D possibly matching TRBD1 (6 bases). Trimming stripped 5 bases from V and 7 bases from J, with 15 bases between. Germline assignment: CDR1 SEHNR and CDR2 FQNEAQ (reference sequence). This CDR3 contains 15 residues. For the CDR3, the DNA is TGTGCCAGCAGCCCCAGACAGGCCTCGAATTCACCCCTCCACTTT. It specifies CASSPRQASNSPLHF.

This clone has a count of ten or more. The chain links TRBV23-1 to TRBJ1-2; possibly TRBD1 for D (6 bases). TRBV23-1 is known as an ORF, though its function is uncertain. Trimming took 2 bases from V and 2 from J, leaving 12 bases between them. CDR3 length: 15 residues. This chain's CDR3 is CASSQDRDTNYGYTF. The CDR3 DNA reads as TGCGCCAGCAGTCAAGACCGGGACACCAACTATGGCTACACCTTC.

This clone was seen ten or more times. The rearrangement uses TRBV4-3 and TRBJ2-1; D not resolved. The CDR3 length is 13 residues. In germline, CDR1 is LGHNA, CDR2 YSLEER. The ends were cut back, 2 bases at V and 4 bases at J, with 6 bases in the middle. CDR3 sequence: CASSQQLYNEQFF. The CDR3, as DNA: TGCGCCAGCAGCCAACAACTTTACAATGAGCAGTTCTTC.

V gene TRBV11-3 combines with J gene TRBJ2-1; 11 bases agree with TRBD2. The ends lost 1 base at V and 4 bases at J; junction bases unmatched: 9. The CDR3 spans 18 residues. Germline lookup yields CDR1 SGHNT and CDR2 YENEEA. Here the CDR3 reads CASSLGWLAGGYYNEQFF. CDR3 coding DNA: TGTGCCAGCAGCTTAGGGTGGCTAGCGGGAGGTTATTACAATGAGCAGTTCTTC.

V usage is TRBV18 and J usage is TRBJ2-3; the D is unclear. The CDR3 consists of 16 residues. Trimming removed 6 bases from V and 0 bases from J, with 16 bases in between. The V gene's germline CDR1 is KGHSH and CDR2 LQKENI. This CDR3 is CASSPEIPTSTDTQYF. In DNA form, the CDR3 reads TGTGCCAGCTCTCCCGAAATTCCTACTAGCACAGATACGCAGTATTTT.

The table lists this clone with a few counts. Other DNA sequences within the sample encode an identical CDR3. The chain joins TRBV28 to TRBJ2-7; 12 positions agree with TRBD1. The CDR3 extends over 14 amino acids. Germline CDR1 MDHEN, CDR2 SYDVKM. V gave up 6 bases and J gave up 4 bases; unmatched junction bases: 4. In DNA, the CDR3 is TGTGCCAGCAGGGGACAGGGGGCGCCGTACGAGCAGTACTTC. Amino acids: CASRGQGAPYEQYF.

The genes are TRBV16 and TRBJ2-1; D not resolved. Trimming cost V 1 base and J 3 bases, with 4 bases left between them. This CDR3 has 13 residues. Germline V gene data show CDR1 as KGHSY and CDR2 as FQNENV. The CDR3 loop is CASSQFSYNEQFF. Written as DNA, the CDR3 is TGTGCCAGCAGCCAATTCAGCTACAATGAGCAGTTCTTC.

This clone has more than one count but fewer than ten. The V call is TRBV18, the J call TRBJ2-7, with 8 bases fitting TRBD1. CDR3 length: 14 amino acids. Germline values: CDR1 KGHSH, CDR2 LQKENI. The V segment lost 3 bases and the J segment 4 bases; nucleotides outside the gene matches: 5. Here the CDR3 reads CASSPPDRVYEQYF. The CDR3, as DNA: TGTGCCAGCTCACCGCCGGACAGGGTATACGAGCAGTACTTC.

V is TRBV11-2 and J is TRBJ2-7; 9 bases fit TRBD2. Germline loops: CDR1 SGHAT, CDR2 FQNNGV. The CDR3 consists of 15 residues. The junction had 3 bases not matched to a gene; V was cut back by 1 base and J by 2 bases. The CDR3 nucleotides read TGTGCCAGCAGCTTAGTGGCGGGGGGGACCTACGAGCAGTACTTC. Translated, it gives CASSLVAGGTYEQYF.

This clone has only a few counts. The chain is built from TRBV28 and TRBJ1-6, with 7 nucleotides matching TRBD1. The CDR3 has 14 residues. J gave up 5 bases and V 10 bases, and 8 bases lay outside the gene matches. The germline V gene encodes CDR1 MDHEN and CDR2 SYDVKM. The DNA for the CDR3 is TGTGCCACCCAGAGGGACAGAGATAATTCACCCCTCCACTTT. Translated: CATQRDRDNSPLHF.

This clone has more than one count but fewer than ten. The sample holds other DNA sequences that translate to the same CDR3. The V gene is TRBV5-1, the J gene TRBJ1-2; maybe TRBD1 (6 bases). CDR3 length: 14 residues. The germline V and J ends were trimmed by 0 bases and 2 bases, with 8 bases remaining between them. CDR1 is SGHRS, CDR2 YFSETQ, per germline. CDR3 coding DNA: TGCGCCAGCAGCTTGGGACAGGCAAACTATGGCTACACCTTC. It is translated as CASSLGQANYGYTF.

The chain links TRBV18 to TRBJ2-1, with 11 bases fitting TRBD2. CDR1 and CDR2 from the germline V gene are KGHSH and LQKENI. V trimming: 1 base; J trimming: 4 bases; junction bases outside the gene matches: 6. This CDR3 comprises 17 residues. The CDR3 reads CASSPLLTSGSYNEQFF. The CDR3 DNA reads TGTGCCAGCTCACCACTTCTAACTAGCGGGAGTTACAATGAGCAGTTCTTC.

The J gene is TRBJ1-5, the V gene TRBV19; the D gene is possibly TRBD1 (5 bases). Trimming cost V 10 bases and J 9 bases, with 25 bases left between them. Germline V lookup: CDR1 LNHDA, CDR2 SQIVND (reference sequence). CDR3 length: 15 residues. This CDR3 reads CATTTSRDLRSPQHF. CDR3 DNA: TGTGCCACCACAACCTCCAGGGACTTGAGATCGCCCCAGCATTTT.

This chain's CDR3 is CASSRGGGTYEQYF. The CDR3 DNA reads TGTGCCAGCAGCCGCGGCGGGGGGACCTACGAGCAGTACTTC. This sequence joins TRBV11-2 and TRBJ2-7, with TRBD2 matching 8 bases. The V gene's germline CDR1 is SGHAT and CDR2 FQNNGV. Trimming at V came to 5 bases and at J to 2 bases, leaving 5 bases not matched to a gene. This CDR3 spans 14 amino acids.

Regarding this clone: Different DNA sequences within this sample yield the same CDR3. V and J are TRBV19 and TRBJ1-1; the D is unclear. This CDR3 region has 13 residues. The germline V and J ends were trimmed by 6 bases and 0 bases, with 8 bases remaining between them. Germline V CDR1 and CDR2: LNHDA, SQIVND (reference sequence). The CDR3 DNA follows: TGTGCCAGTAGCGCCACAGTGAACACTGAAGCTTTCTTT. Translation gives CASSATVNTEAFF. Supplemented by reference TRBV19 and TRBJ1-1, the full variable domain reads DGGITQSPKYLFRKEGQNVTLSCEQNLNHDAMYWYRQDPGQGLRLIYYSQIVNDFQKGDIAEGYSVSREKKESFPLTVTSAQKNPTAFYLCASSATVNTEAFFGQGTRLTVV.

This clone was detected a few times. V gene TRBV10-3 combines with J gene TRBJ2-5, with 7 bases that match TRBD1. V trimming: 5 bases; J trimming: 2 bases; junction bases outside the gene matches: 5. The CDR3 consists of 14 residues. Germline CDR1 ENHRY, CDR2 SYGVKD. CDR3 residues: CAISSGGGQETQYF. The CDR3 nucleotides are TGTGCCATCAGTTCAGGGGGTGGACAAGAGACCCAGTACTTC.